These T cell receptor beta chains were read from a single sample in a study of blood T cell repertoires in COVID-19. Generated by immunoSEQ multiplex PCR, the TCRdb table keeps only in-frame clones and is missing some. The table includes tens of thousands of clones, more than 80% detected once. The source material was peripheral blood. Receptor source: a woman older than 75 with acute or convalescent COVID-19. Both conserved end residues are part of each CDR3. Each record gives: clone size, V gene, D gene, CDR3 length, J gene, CDR3 protein, CDR3 DNA. A D gene is named only where the DNA matches it firmly. Clone size is given for some rows only: seen once, a few or many times, or a class if the clone is expanded.

size: -
V: TRBV29-1
D: TRBD2
length: 15
J: TRBJ2-7
CDR3: CSELAGGPPTYEQYF
DNA: TGCAGCGAACTAGCGGGAGGGCCCCCCACCTACGAGCAGTACTTC

size: -
V: TRBV21-1
D: -
length: 16
J: TRBJ2-7
CDR3: CASSRTSGRNPYEQYF
DNA: TGTGCCAGCAGTCGGACTAGCGGGCGAAATCCCTACGAGCAGTACTTC

size: -
V: TRBV9
D: TRBD2
length: 15
J: TRBJ2-5
CDR3: CASSLAGGKEETQYF
DNA: TGTGCCAGCAGCCTAGCGGGAGGGAAGGAAGAGACCCAGTACTTC

size: -
V: TRBV19
D: -
length: 17
J: TRBJ2-6
CDR3: CASSIGLWGPGANVLTF
DNA: TGTGCCAGTAGTATAGGACTCTGGGGGCCTGGGGCCAACGTCCTGACTTTC

size: -
V: TRBV6-5
D: TRBD2
length: 15
J: TRBJ2-1
CDR3: CASRRTSGRHNEQFF
DNA: TGTGCCAGCAGAAGGACTAGCGGGAGGCACAATGAGCAGTTCTTC

size: -
V: TRBV6-5
D: -
length: 14
J: TRBJ1-2
CDR3: CASNPRGGIRGYTF
DNA: TGTGCCAGCAACCCTCGGGGGGGGATTCGTGGCTACACCTTC

size: -
V: TRBV10-3
D: -
length: 14
J: TRBJ2-1
CDR3: CAISAKSSYNEQFF
DNA: TGTGCCATCAGTGCTAAGAGCTCCTACAATGAGCAGTTCTTC

size: -
V: TRBV15
D: -
length: 13
J: TRBJ1-1
CDR3: CATSRQGVTEAFF
DNA: TGTGCCACCAGCAGGCAGGGTGTTACTGAAGCTTTCTTT

size: -
V: TRBV28
D: -
length: 16
J: TRBJ2-5
CDR3: CASRTPRTSHQETQYF
DNA: TGTGCCAGCAGGACGCCTAGGACAAGCCATCAAGAGACCCAGTACTTC

size: -
V: TRBV5-1
D: TRBD1
length: 14
J: TRBJ1-4
CDR3: CASSLGQGKEKLFF
DNA: TGCGCCAGCAGCTTGGGACAGGGAAAGGAAAAACTGTTTTTT

size: few
V: TRBV19
D: -
length: 14
J: TRBJ2-5
CDR3: CASSIATRRETQYF
DNA: TGTGCCAGTAGTATAGCGACAAGGAGGGAGACCCAGTACTTC

size: -
V: TRBV6-5
D: TRBD2
length: 14
J: TRBJ2-7
CDR3: CASGGTTAPGEQYF
DNA: TGTGCCAGCGGAGGGACTACAGCCCCGGGGGAGCAGTACTTC

size: -
V: TRBV6-5
D: -
length: 15
J: TRBJ2-7
CDR3: CASVGALATSYEQYF
DNA: TGTGCCAGCGTGGGGGCACTAGCGACTTCCTACGAGCAGTACTTC

size: -
V: TRBV12-3/TRBV12-4
D: -
length: 12
J: TRBJ1-6
CDR3: CASSSLDSPLHF
DNA: TGTGCCAGCAGTTCCTTAGATTCACCCCTCCACTTT

size: -
V: TRBV2
D: TRBD1
length: 14
J: TRBJ2-7
CDR3: CASRDRTGGYEQYF
DNA: TGTGCCAGCAGGGATCGGACAGGGGGCTACGAGCAGTACTTC

size: -
V: TRBV11-3
D: TRBD2
length: 13
J: TRBJ2-1
CDR3: CASLKSSGNEQFF
DNA: TGTGCCAGCCTAAAGTCTAGCGGCAATGAGCAGTTCTTC

size: once
V: TRBV2
D: TRBD1
length: 16
J: TRBJ1-6
CDR3: CASNFRQGSYNSPLHF
DNA: TGTGCCAGCAATTTCCGACAGGGATCGTATAATTCACCCCTCCACTTT

size: -
V: TRBV28
D: -
length: 15
J: TRBJ2-6
CDR3: CASRLGGSGANVLTF
DNA: TGTGCCAGCAGACTGGGGGGCTCTGGGGCCAACGTCCTGACTTTC

size: -
V: TRBV28
D: TRBD1
length: 15
J: TRBJ2-7
CDR3: CASSPPGQGIGEQYF
DNA: TGTGCCAGCAGTCCTCCGGGACAGGGAATTGGGGAGCAGTACTTC

size: -
V: TRBV5-8
D: -
length: 13
J: TRBJ2-1
CDR3: CASSYGRANEQFF
DNA: TGTGCCAGCAGCTACGGGAGAGCAAATGAGCAGTTCTTC

size: -
V: TRBV18
D: TRBD1
length: 16
J: TRBJ2-5
CDR3: CASSLLGQGARETQYF
DNA: TGTGCCAGCTCACTACTCGGACAGGGGGCGCGGGAGACCCAGTACTTC

size: few
V: TRBV30
D: TRBD1
length: 19
J: TRBJ1-1
CDR3: CAWSVRGTGGQWSDTEAFF
DNA: TGTGCCTGGAGTGTAAGGGGGACAGGGGGCCAGTGGAGCGACACTGAAGCTTTCTTT

size: -
V: TRBV6-5
D: TRBD2
length: 15
J: TRBJ2-2
CDR3: CACLRIAGEPGELFF
DNA: TGTGCCTGTCTGCGGATAGCGGGAGAACCCGGGGAGCTGTTTTTT

size: -
V: TRBV6-5
D: TRBD1
length: 13
J: TRBJ2-7
CDR3: CASSSPGGRWQYF
DNA: TGTGCCAGCAGTTCTCCAGGGGGAAGGTGGCAGTACTTC

size: -
V: TRBV5-1
D: -
length: 16
J: TRBJ1-2
CDR3: CASSLAEQYGNSGYTF
DNA: TGCGCCAGCAGCTTGGCCGAGCAGTACGGGAACTCTGGCTACACCTTC

size: -
V: TRBV10-3
D: TRBD1
length: 14
J: TRBJ2-2
CDR3: CASGTGRNTGELFF
DNA: TGTGCCAGCGGGACAGGGCGGAACACCGGGGAGCTGTTTTTT

size: once
V: TRBV5-1
D: TRBD1
length: 14
J: TRBJ2-7
CDR3: CASSVRGLSYEQYF
DNA: TGCGCCAGCAGCGTCAGGGGGCTTTCCTACGAGCAGTACTTC

size: -
V: TRBV7-3
D: TRBD1
length: 13
J: TRBJ1-2
CDR3: CASSVDRNYGYTF
DNA: TGTGCCAGCAGCGTGGACAGGAACTATGGCTACACCTTC